A selection of T cell receptor beta chains follows, all from one sample in a study of T cells in Graves' hyperthyroidism and ophthalmopathy. In TCRdb, the multiplex PCR reads were re-called with MiXCR into one record per CDR3 protein. The sample lists about 680,000 distinct CDR3 sequences; approximately 36% were seen once. Sequenced: blood. These receptors were obtained from a woman in her 40s with Graves' hyperthyroidism. CDR3s include the opening cysteine and the closing phenylalanine or tryptophan. A D gene is named only where the DNA matches it firmly. The size of a clone is reported for some rows only, either as once, few or many, or as a class for expanded clones.

>-|TRBV12-3/TRBV12-4|-|TRBJ2-2
CASSLQHLGGELFF
TGTGCCAGCAGTTTGCAACACCTTGGCGGGGAGCTGTTTTTT
>-|TRBV4-1|-|TRBJ1-1
CASSQGVVRNTEAFF
TGCGCCAGCAGCCAGGGTGTAGTAAGAAATACTGAAGCTTTCTTT
>-|TRBV12-3/TRBV12-4|-|TRBJ2-5
CASTRPGETQYF
TGTGCCAGCACCCGTCCCGGGGAGACCCAGTACTTC
>-|TRBV4-1|-|TRBJ1-1
CASSRLQGDTEAFF
TGCGCCAGCAGCCGACTACAGGGAGACACTGAAGCTTTCTTT
>-|TRBV18|-|TRBJ1-5
CASSPDSRYQPQHF
TGTGCCAGCTCACCAGACAGTCGGTATCAGCCCCAGCATTTT
>-|TRBV3-1|-|TRBJ1-5
CASSISTDNQPQHF
TGTGCCAGCAGTATTTCGACGGACAATCAGCCCCAGCATTTT
>few|TRBV4-1|-|TRBJ1-4
CASRTAGTSEKLFF
TGCGCCAGCAGGACCGCAGGGACTTCGGAAAAACTGTTTTTT
>-|TRBV29-1|TRBD1|TRBJ1-3
CSAERQGQGEYHIF
TGCAGCGCCGAGCGACAGGGGCAGGGTGAATACCATATCTTT
>-|TRBV4-1|TRBD1|TRBJ1-2
CASSQEHVDRGLDGYTF
TGCGCCAGCAGCCAAGAACATGTGGACAGGGGGCTGGATGGCTACACCTTC
>many|TRBV9|-|TRBJ1-1
CASSVAWDLGTEAFF
TGTGCCAGCAGCGTAGCCTGGGACCTGGGGACTGAAGCTTTCTTT
>few|TRBV7-2|-|TRBJ2-3
CASSFLDTDTQYF
TGTGCCAGCAGCTTCCTTGACACAGATACGCAGTATTTT
>-|TRBV10-2|-|TRBJ2-7
CASRRGEGVYEQYF
TGCGCCAGCAGGAGGGGGGAGGGGGTATACGAGCAGTACTTC
>-|TRBV2|-|TRBJ2-1
CASISNNEQFF
TGTGCCAGCATCTCGAACAATGAGCAGTTCTTC
>-|TRBV4-3|TRBD1|TRBJ1-1
CASSQGGTATEAFF
TGCGCCAGCAGCCAGGGGGGGACAGCTACTGAAGCTTTCTTT
>-|TRBV19|-|TRBJ1-5
CASSIYPLGLSNQPQHF
TGTGCCAGTAGTATATATCCCCTGGGACTGAGCAATCAGCCCCAGCATTTT
>many|TRBV6-5|TRBD2|TRBJ2-5
CASSYAGGSVETQYF
TGTGCCAGCAGTTACGCGGGGGGGAGTGTGGAGACCCAGTACTTC
>-|TRBV29-1|-|TRBJ2-3
CSVDYSGTDTQYF
TGCAGCGTTGATTACAGTGGAACAGATACGCAGTATTTT
>once|TRBV7-2|TRBD1|TRBJ1-2
CASSVGTGVVGYTF
TGTGCCAGCAGCGTGGGGACAGGCGTTGTTGGCTACACCTTC
>many|TRBV20-1|TRBD1|TRBJ1-5
CSAKTGEGQPQHF
TGCAGTGCTAAGACAGGGGAGGGTCAGCCCCAGCATTTT
>-|TRBV4-3|-|TRBJ1-1
CASSQDRSGSSEAFF
TGCGCCAGCAGCCAAGACAGGTCCGGGTCCTCAGAAGCTTTCTTT
>few|TRBV19|-|TRBJ1-1
CASSPGKGRRWTEAFF
TGTGCCAGTAGTCCCGGGAAGGGACGAAGGTGGACTGAAGCTTTCTTT
>many|TRBV4-1|-|TRBJ2-7
CASSQDGAYEQYF
TGCGCCAGCAGCCAAGATGGAGCCTACGAGCAGTACTTC
>many|TRBV20-1|TRBD1|TRBJ1-2
CSARQGDYGYTF
TGCAGTGCTAGACAGGGGGACTATGGCTACACCTTC
>-|TRBV11-2|-|TRBJ2-2
CASSSIRVTGELFF
TGTGCCAGCAGCTCGATCAGGGTCACCGGGGAGCTGTTTTTT
>-|TRBV7-9|TRBD1|TRBJ1-4
CASSPRGQGAAFNEKLFF
TGTGCCAGCAGCCCAAGAGGGCAGGGGGCAGCTTTTAATGAAAAACTGTTTTTT
>-|TRBV7-3|-|TRBJ2-1
CASSDPRGSSYNEQFF
TGTGCCAGCAGCGACCCTCGGGGGAGCTCCTACAATGAGCAGTTCTTC
>many|TRBV29-1|-|TRBJ1-1
CSVGDTTNTEAFF
TGCAGCGTTGGGGACACCACGAACACTGAAGCTTTCTTT
>few|TRBV5-1|-|TRBJ2-7
CASSLDKGNSGEQYF
TGCGCCAGCAGCTTAGATAAAGGGAATTCCGGAGAGCAGTACTTC
>many|TRBV7-9|TRBD1|TRBJ2-7
CASSLAPQMGQNYEQYF
TGTGCCAGCAGCTTAGCACCCCAAATGGGACAGAACTACGAGCAGTACTTC
>-|TRBV7-6|-|TRBJ2-5
CASSPYGGATQYF
TGTGCCAGCAGTCCGTATGGGGGGGCGACCCAGTACTTC
>many|TRBV7-2|-|TRBJ1-4
CASSLDRGEKLFF
TGTGCCAGCAGCTTAGATCGGGGTGAAAAACTGTTTTTT
>few|TRBV27|-|TRBJ2-7
CASSLSSPGHSYEQYF
TGTGCCAGCAGTTTATCGTCCCCGGGGCACTCCTACGAGCAGTACTTC
>-|TRBV19|-|TRBJ1-5
CASSMEALSNQPQHF
TGTGCCAGTAGTATGGAGGCCCTTAGCAATCAGCCCCAGCATTTT
>few|TRBV6-5|-|TRBJ1-3
CASRDRYSGNTIYF
TGTGCCAGCAGAGACCGGTACTCTGGAAACACCATATATTTT
>-|TRBV24-1|TRBD1|TRBJ2-2
CATSDSTGANTGELFF
TGTGCCACCAGTGATTCGACAGGGGCGAACACCGGGGAGCTGTTTTTT
>-|TRBV6-5|TRBD2|TRBJ2-7
CASSPGLDDYEQYF
TGTGCCAGCAGCCCTGGACTAGACGACTACGAGCAGTACTTC
>-|TRBV6-5|-|TRBJ1-2
CASSLVGEGYGYTF
TGTGCCAGCAGTCTCGTTGGGGAGGGCTATGGCTACACCTTC
>many|TRBV5-1|-|TRBJ1-1
CASSLDRARKAFF
TGCGCCAGCAGCTTGGATCGTGCGCGTAAAGCTTTCTTT
>-|TRBV10-3|-|TRBJ1-1
CAISEGTFLNTEAFF
TGTGCCATCAGTGAGGGGACTTTCCTGAACACTGAAGCTTTCTTT
>-|TRBV11-1|-|TRBJ2-1
CASSPEYGTLVGFF
TGTGCCAGCAGCCCAGAATACGGGACACTCGTCGGGTTCTTC
>-|TRBV11-2|TRBD1|TRBJ2-7
CASGGQGISYEQYF
TGTGCCAGCGGGGGACAGGGTATCTCCTACGAGCAGTACTTC
>-|TRBV19|TRBD1|TRBJ1-1
CASSPDRGYEAFF
TGTGCCAGTAGTCCGGACAGGGGTTACGAAGCTTTCTTT
>-|TRBV10-3|-|TRBJ2-5
CAISDAAGVQETQYF
TGTGCCATCAGTGACGCCGCAGGAGTCCAAGAGACCCAGTACTTC
>many|TRBV12-3/TRBV12-4|-|TRBJ1-1
CASSLGAGPIRTEAFF
TGTGCCAGCAGTTTAGGTGCGGGGCCGATACGCACTGAAGCTTTCTTT
>many|TRBV10-3|TRBD2|TRBJ2-7
CAISSLAGEGEQYF
TGTGCCATCAGCTCCCTAGCGGGAGAAGGAGAGCAGTACTTC
>-|TRBV25-1|-|TRBJ2-5
CASSSGQQQETQYF
TGTGCCAGCAGCTCCGGGCAGCAACAAGAGACCCAGTACTTC
>-|TRBV10-3|-|TRBJ1-2
CAISYSPTANGYTF
TGTGCCATCAGTTACTCGCCGACCGCAAATGGCTACACCTTC
>few|TRBV12-3/TRBV12-4|-|TRBJ2-5
CASSPYLRTSGKTQYF
TGTGCCAGCAGTCCATACTTACGGACGTCGGGGAAGACCCAGTACTTC
>-|TRBV25-1|-|TRBJ2-7
CASSGGGAYGQYF
TGCGCCAGCAGCGGAGGAGGGGCCTACGGGCAGTACTTC
>-|TRBV10-1|TRBD1|TRBJ1-1
CASRGSRGQEAFF
TGTGCCAGCAGGGGGAGTAGGGGTCAAGAAGCTTTCTTT
>-|TRBV10-2|TRBD2|TRBJ2-5
CASSEDDAGGPGSETQYF
TGCGCCAGCAGTGAGGATGACGCGGGGGGGCCTGGTTCGGAGACCCAGTACTTC
>-|TRBV7-8|-|TRBJ2-5
CASSDRAQYF
TGTGCCAGCAGCGACCGGGCCCAGTACTTC
>-|TRBV28|TRBD1|TRBJ1-2
CASNQGQANYGYTF
TGTGCCAGCAACCAGGGACAGGCTAACTATGGCTACACCTTC
>few|TRBV7-2|TRBD2|TRBJ2-1
CASSLVAGTEGEQFF
TGTGCCAGCAGCTTAGTAGCGGGGACTGAGGGTGAGCAGTTCTTC
>-|TRBV28|-|TRBJ1-1
CASSPYLGGETEAFF
TGTGCCAGCAGTCCCTACCTCGGGGGGGAGACTGAAGCTTTCTTT
>-|TRBV2|TRBD1|TRBJ1-5
CASSRGDRIPPQHF
TGTGCCAGCAGCCGGGGGGACAGAATACCTCCCCAGCATTTT
>-|TRBV24-1|-|TRBJ2-3
CATSDPRKTDTQYF
TGTGCCACCAGTGACCCGCGGAAGACAGATACGCAGTATTTT
>-|TRBV4-1|-|TRBJ2-2
CASSLGNGELSF
TGCGCCAGCAGCTTGGGAAACGGGGAGCTGTCTTTT
>-|TRBV20-1|-|TRBJ2-7
CSARKRDSSYEQYF
TGCAGTGCTAGAAAGCGGGACAGCTCCTACGAGCAGTACTTC